Following are 8 T cell receptor beta chains from one sample sequenced in a study of T cell responses to AZD1222 COVID-19 vaccine. The protocol was immunoSEQ multiplex PCR, while the TCRdb copy is restricted to in-frame clones and leaves out a portion. The table includes approximately 180,000 clones, just under 95% detected once. Sequenced material: peripheral blood, taken 28 days after the second dose of the MenACWY control vaccine. The receptors stem from an adult who received the MenACWY meningococcal vaccine as a control.

This chain connects TRBV4-1 to TRBJ1-4, with a weak D call TRBD1 (6 bases). The germline V and J ends were trimmed by 4 bases and 4 bases, with 10 bases remaining between them. Germline V gene lookup returns CDR1 MGHRA and CDR2 YSYEKL. This CDR3 contains 14 residues. The chain's CDR3 is CASSPRTDNEKLFF. The CDR3 coding sequence is TGCGCCAGCAGCCCGCGGACAGATAATGAAAAACTGTTTTTT.

This sequence joins TRBV7-9 and TRBJ2-1, with D possibly matching TRBD1 (5 bases). CDR3 size: 11 residues. V was shortened by 2 bases and J by 12 bases, with 8 bases between the two germline ends. Germline V lookup: CDR1 SEHNR, CDR2 FQNEAQ (reference sequence). CDR3 residues: CASSLQTGQFF. Written as DNA, the CDR3 is TGTGCCAGCAGCTTACAAACAGGGCAGTTCTTC.

The chain combines TRBV6-5 with TRBJ1-2; D is uncertain. Between the trimmed V and J ends, which lost 4 bases and 5 bases, there was a span of 5 bases. CDR1 is MNHEY, CDR2 SVGAGI, per germline. The CDR3 is made up of 11 amino acids. CDR3 sequence: CASSSYYGYTF. CDR3 bases: TGTGCCAGCAGTTCCTATTATGGCTACACCTTC.

This clone was seen once. This chain links TRBV3-1 (or the pseudogene TRBV3-2) with TRBJ1-3, with 7 nucleotides matching TRBD1. The germline CDR1 and CDR2 sequences are LGHDT and YNNKEL (reference sequence). CDR3 length equals 16 residues. J gave up 9 bases and V 2 bases, and 13 bases lay outside the gene matches. The CDR3 region has the DNA TGTGCCAGCAGCCAAAGCTGGACAGGAGGAGTAGGCACCATATATTTT. Its translation: CASSQSWTGGVGTIYF.

V and J are TRBV4-1 and TRBJ1-4, with no clear D. Germline V gene data show CDR1 as MGHRA and CDR2 as YSYEKL. Deletions cut 0 bases from V and 6 bases from J, with 11 bases between. The CDR3 runs 15 residues. DNA for the CDR3: TGCGCCAGCAGCCAAGAGGGAGGACGTGATGAAAAACTGTTTTTT. Translation: CASSQEGGRDEKLFF.

On this clone: Other DNA sequences in the sample encode the same CDR3. The genes are TRBV19 and TRBJ2-7; 7 bases fit TRBD2. This CDR3 is 15 amino acids long. Germline assignment: CDR1 LNHDA and CDR2 SQIVND (reference sequence). With 0 bases clipped from V and 3 bases from J, the junction kept 5 bases outside the gene matches. The CDR3 DNA sequence: TGTGCCAGTAGTATAGATGGCGGGGGAAGCTACGAGCAGTACTTC. It yields the protein CASSIDGGGSYEQYF.

In this sample, this clone turned up a few times. V and J are TRBV5-5 and TRBJ1-5; tentative D call: TRBD1 (5 bases). Trimming pared 0 bases from V and 3 bases from J, leaving 10 bases between. The CDR3 length is 15 residues. CDR1 is SGHKS and CDR2 is YYEKEE in the germline V gene (reference sequence). The CDR3 DNA follows: TGTGCCAGCAGCTTGGCCCAGGGAATCAATCAGCCCCAGCATTTT. This gives the protein CASSLAQGINQPQHF.

The chain employs TRBV6-2 or TRBV6-3 and TRBJ2-6; no definite D call. The CDR3 sequence is 15 residues long. Trimming cost V 2 bases and J 1 base, with 6 bases left between them. In germline, CDR1 is MNHEY, CDR2 SVGEGT. CDR3 sequence (DNA): TGTGCCAGCAGTTACGGTGGGTCTGGGGCCAACGTCCTGACTTTC. Protein: CASSYGGSGANVLTF.